The clone carrying this TCR beta chain has ten or more counts. The antigen remains undetermined. The entry originates in a study of spatial heterogeneity in lung cancer. Specified time point: sample taken at primary tumor resection. Sequencing covered unsorted whole RNA taken from tumor, nontumor lung or frozen PBMC. Donors were roughly 70 untreated early-stage non-small cell lung cancer patients. Each TCR cDNA molecule carried a unique molecular identifier. TCRdb independently ran MiXCR on the 5' RACE reads; one entry per CDR3 protein. The sample has about 39,000 distinct CDR3 sequences, 4.5% to 6% seen once. Regarding the study as a whole: Blood contained ubiquitous expanded tumor TCRs more at resection than at follow-up.

This CDR3 spans 15 amino acids. V lost 6 bases, J lost 1 base, and 2 bases stayed unmatched. Germline V gene lookup returns CDR1 MDHEN and CDR2 SYDVKM. This clonotype was sampled from a male donor with early-stage non-small cell lung cancer. The sample consisted of PBMCs, taken at surgery. The gene calls are TRBV28 and TRBJ2-7; TRBD2 matches at 14 bases. CDR3 loop: CASRGTSGGSYEQYF. The CDR3 nucleotides read TGTGCCAGCAGGGGGACTAGCGGGGGTTCCTACGAGCAGTACTTC.